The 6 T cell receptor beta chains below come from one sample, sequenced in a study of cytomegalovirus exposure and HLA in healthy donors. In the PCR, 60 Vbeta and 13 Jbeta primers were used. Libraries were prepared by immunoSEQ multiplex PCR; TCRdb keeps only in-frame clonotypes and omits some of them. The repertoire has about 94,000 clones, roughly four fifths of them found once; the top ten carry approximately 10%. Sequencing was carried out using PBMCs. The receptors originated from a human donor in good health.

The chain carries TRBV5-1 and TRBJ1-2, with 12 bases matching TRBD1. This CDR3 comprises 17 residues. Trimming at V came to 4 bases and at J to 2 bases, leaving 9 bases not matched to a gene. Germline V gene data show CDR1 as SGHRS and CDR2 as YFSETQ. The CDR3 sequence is CASSPAGQGASNYGYTF. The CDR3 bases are TGCGCCAGCAGCCCGGCGGGACAGGGGGCCTCCAACTATGGCTACACCTTC.

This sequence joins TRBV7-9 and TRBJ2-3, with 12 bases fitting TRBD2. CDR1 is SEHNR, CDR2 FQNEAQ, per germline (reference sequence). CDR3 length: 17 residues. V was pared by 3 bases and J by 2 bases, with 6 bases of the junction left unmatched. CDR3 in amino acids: CASSLEGLAGNTDTQYF. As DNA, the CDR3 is TGTGCCAGCAGCTTGGAAGGACTAGCGGGGAACACAGATACGCAGTATTTT.

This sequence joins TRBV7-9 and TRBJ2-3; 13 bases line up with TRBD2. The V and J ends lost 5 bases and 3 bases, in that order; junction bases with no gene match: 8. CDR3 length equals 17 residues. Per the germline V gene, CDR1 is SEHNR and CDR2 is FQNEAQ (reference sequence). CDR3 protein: CASSPLTSGGPTDTQYF. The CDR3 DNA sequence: TGTGCCAGCAGCCCCCTGACTAGCGGGGGGCCTACAGATACGCAGTATTTT.

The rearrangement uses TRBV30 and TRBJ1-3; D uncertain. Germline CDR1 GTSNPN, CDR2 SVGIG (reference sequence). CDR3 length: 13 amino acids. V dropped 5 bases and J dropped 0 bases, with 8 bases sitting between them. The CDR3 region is CAWPGPSGNTIYF. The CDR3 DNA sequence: TGTGCCTGGCCTGGGCCCTCTGGAAACACCATATATTTT.

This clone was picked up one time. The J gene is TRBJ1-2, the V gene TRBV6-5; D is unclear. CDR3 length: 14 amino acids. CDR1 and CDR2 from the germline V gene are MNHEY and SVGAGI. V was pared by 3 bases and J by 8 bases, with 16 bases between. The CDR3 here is CASSYYKRSGGYTF. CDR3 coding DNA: TGTGCCAGCAGTTATTACAAGCGTTCGGGGGGCTACACCTTC.

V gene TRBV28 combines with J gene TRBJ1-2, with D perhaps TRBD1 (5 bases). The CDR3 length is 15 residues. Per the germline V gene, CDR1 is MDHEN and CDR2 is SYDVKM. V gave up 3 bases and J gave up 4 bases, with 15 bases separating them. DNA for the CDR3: TGTGCCAGCAGTTTGCAGGGCACGATTCCCTATGGCTACACCTTC. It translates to CASSLQGTIPYGYTF.